A selection of T cell receptor beta chains follows, all from one sample in a study of cytomegalovirus exposure and HLA in healthy donors. Sequenced by immunoSEQ multiplex PCR; TCRdb stores in-frame clones only, minus some. This table holds over 150,000 clones, 86% found once. Sequencing was performed on PBMCs. Source of these receptors: a woman under 40 in good health and CMV-seronegative. CDR3s include the opening cysteine and the closing phenylalanine or tryptophan. A D gene is named only where the DNA matches it firmly. The size entry is marked missing in some rows and otherwise reads once, few, many or a size class.

size	D	length	V	J	CDR3	DNA
few	-	14	TRBV21-1	TRBJ2-7	CASSIMSHFAEQYF	TGTGCCAGCAGCATTATGAGCCACTTTGCCGAGCAGTACTTC
-	TRBD1	16	TRBV6-5	TRBJ2-5	CASSYSDRAFQETQYF	TGTGCCAGCAGTTATTCCGACAGGGCCTTCCAAGAGACCCAGTACTTC
-	-	16	TRBV9	TRBJ2-2	CASSTGQGTNTGELFF	TGTGCCAGCAGCACAGGTCAGGGAACCAACACCGGGGAGCTGTTTTTT
-	TRBD2	14	TRBV6-5	TRBJ2-7	CASSYSGTRGEQYF	TGTGCCAGCAGTTATTCCGGGACTAGAGGCGAGCAGTACTTC
-	-	18	TRBV7-9	TRBJ1-4	CASTTPVASRLRYEKLFF	TGTGCCAGCACCACCCCAGTAGCCTCGCGGTTGAGGTATGAAAAACTGTTTTTT
-	-	15	TRBV7-9	TRBJ2-7	CASSSLVVGLGEQYF	TGTGCCAGCAGCTCCCTCGTAGTAGGACTGGGCGAGCAGTACTTC
-	-	14	TRBV5-4	TRBJ2-3	CASSLGTSTDTQYF	TGTGCCAGCAGCCTCGGGACTAGCACAGATACGCAGTATTTT
-	TRBD2	18	TRBV9	TRBJ2-2	CASSVWGGAQSKSGELFF	TGTGCCAGCAGCGTTTGGGGAGGGGCACAGAGCAAATCCGGGGAGCTGTTTTTT
-	-	16	TRBV4-3	TRBJ1-1	CASSPGRGTLNTEAFF	TGCGCCAGCAGCCCCGGGCGGGGAACGCTTAACACTGAAGCTTTCTTT
-	TRBD2	14	TRBV27	TRBJ2-1	CASSPRTSGDEQFF	TGTGCCAGCAGTCCGCGGACTAGCGGCGATGAGCAGTTCTTC
few	-	13	TRBV28	TRBJ2-7	CASSRDPLSEQYF	TGTGCCAGCAGCCGGGACCCGCTTTCCGAGCAGTACTTC
-	-	13	TRBV4-3	TRBJ2-3	CASRVAGTDTQYF	TGCGCCAGCAGGGTAGCGGGCACAGATACGCAGTATTTT
-	TRBD1	15	TRBV27	TRBJ2-1	CASSLGGYFFNEQFF	TGTGCCAGCAGCTTAGGGGGCTATTTCTTCAATGAGCAGTTCTTC
-	TRBD1	12	TRBV30	TRBJ2-7	CAWSVGSGGPYF	TGTGCCTGGAGTGTAGGGTCAGGGGGACCGTACTTC
-	-	11	TRBV27	TRBJ2-1	CASSFGDEQFF	TGTGCCAGCAGTTTTGGGGATGAGCAGTTCTTC
-	-	13	TRBV2	TRBJ2-3	CASRSTVGDTQYF	TGTGCCAGCAGGTCCACGGTGGGTGATACGCAGTATTTT
-	-	11	TRBV27	TRBJ1-4	CASTLNEKLFF	TGTGCCAGCACCCTAAATGAAAAACTGTTTTTT
-	-	19	TRBV19	TRBJ1-5	CASSIDLYLARYSNQPQHF	TGTGCCAGTAGTATAGATCTATACTTGGCAAGATATAGCAATCAGCCCCAGCATTTT
-	-	15	TRBV23-1	TRBJ1-5	CASSLPQGSNQPQHF	TGCGCCAGCAGTCTCCCACAGGGAAGCAATCAGCCCCAGCATTTT
-	-	14	TRBV5-8	TRBJ1-3	CASSLTGTGNTIYF	TGTGCCAGCAGCTTGACAGGGACAGGAAACACCATATATTTT
-	-	13	TRBV4-1	TRBJ2-7	CASSQEALYEQYF	TGCGCCAGCAGCCAAGAAGCATTATACGAGCAGTACTTC
-	-	14	TRBV6-1	TRBJ1-2	CASSSGRVGYGYTF	TGTGCCAGCAGCTCAGGGAGGGTGGGGTATGGCTACACCTTC
-	-	12	TRBV5-1	TRBJ2-3	CASSRDANTQYF	TGCGCCAGCAGCAGGGACGCCAATACGCAGTATTTT
-	-	13	TRBV7-9	TRBJ2-5	CASSVFPAETQYF	TGTGCCAGCAGCGTTTTCCCGGCAGAGACCCAGTACTTC
few	-	11	TRBV28	TRBJ2-1	CASSLRVEQFF	TGTGCCAGCAGTTTACGTGTAGAGCAGTTCTTC